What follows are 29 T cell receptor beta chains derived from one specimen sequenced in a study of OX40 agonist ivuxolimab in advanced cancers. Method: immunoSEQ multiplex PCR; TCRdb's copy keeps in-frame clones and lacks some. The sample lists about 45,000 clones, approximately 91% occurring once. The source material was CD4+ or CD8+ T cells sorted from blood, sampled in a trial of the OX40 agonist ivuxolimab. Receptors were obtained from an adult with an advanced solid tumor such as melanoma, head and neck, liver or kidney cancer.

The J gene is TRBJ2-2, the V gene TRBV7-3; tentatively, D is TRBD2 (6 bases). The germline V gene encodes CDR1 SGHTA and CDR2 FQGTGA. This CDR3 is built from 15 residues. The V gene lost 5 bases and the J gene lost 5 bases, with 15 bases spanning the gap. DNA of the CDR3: TGTGCCAGCAGCCCGACTAGGGATCTTACCGGGGAGCTGTTTTTT. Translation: CASSPTRDLTGELFF.

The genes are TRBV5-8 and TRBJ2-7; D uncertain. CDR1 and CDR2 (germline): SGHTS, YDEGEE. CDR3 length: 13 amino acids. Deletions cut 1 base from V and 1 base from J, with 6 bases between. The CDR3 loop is CASSLSPSYEQYF. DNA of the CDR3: TGTGCCAGCAGCTTGAGCCCGTCCTACGAGCAGTACTTC.

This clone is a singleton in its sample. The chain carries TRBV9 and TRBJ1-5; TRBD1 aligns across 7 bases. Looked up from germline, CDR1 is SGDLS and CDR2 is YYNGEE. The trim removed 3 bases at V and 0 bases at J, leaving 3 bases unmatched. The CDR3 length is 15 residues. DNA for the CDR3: TGTGCCAGCAGCGCGACAGGGTCTAGCAATCAGCCCCAGCATTTT. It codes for CASSATGSSNQPQHF.

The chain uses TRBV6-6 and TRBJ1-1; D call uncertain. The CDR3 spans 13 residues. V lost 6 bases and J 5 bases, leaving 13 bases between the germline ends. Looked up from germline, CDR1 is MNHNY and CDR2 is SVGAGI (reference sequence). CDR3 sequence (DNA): TGTGCCAGCAGCCCTGTAACGGGGACTGAAGCTTTCTTT. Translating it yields CASSPVTGTEAFF.

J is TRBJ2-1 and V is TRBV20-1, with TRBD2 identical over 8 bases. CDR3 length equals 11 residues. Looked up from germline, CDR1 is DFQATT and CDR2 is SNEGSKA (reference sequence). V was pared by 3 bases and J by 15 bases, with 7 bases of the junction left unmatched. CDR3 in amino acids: CSARAPGGVFF. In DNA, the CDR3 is TGCAGTGCTAGGGCCCCGGGAGGGGTGTTCTTC.

CDR3 sequence: CASAENRNTGELFF. The CDR3 DNA is TGTGCCAGCGCAGAGAATCGGAACACCGGGGAGCTGTTTTTT. This sequence joins TRBV2 and TRBJ2-2; D gene unclear. V lost 8 bases to trimming and J lost 1 base, with 11 bases between them. The CDR3 totals 14 residues. From germline, CDR1 is SNHLY and CDR2 FYNNEI.

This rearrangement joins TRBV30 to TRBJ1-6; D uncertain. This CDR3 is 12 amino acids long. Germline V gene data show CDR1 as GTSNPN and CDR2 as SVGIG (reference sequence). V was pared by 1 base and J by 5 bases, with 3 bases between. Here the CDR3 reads CAWSANNSPLHF. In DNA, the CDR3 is TGTGCCTGGAGTGCGAATAATTCACCCCTCCACTTT.

DNA for the CDR3: TGTGCCAGCAGTTCAACCGCTTTTCAGCCCCAGCATTTT. Encoded protein: CASSSTAFQPQHF. V usage is TRBV28 and J usage is TRBJ1-5; D is undetermined. This CDR3 comprises 13 residues. Germline V gene lookup returns CDR1 MDHEN and CDR2 SYDVKM. V lost 4 bases and J lost 6, with 10 bases in between.

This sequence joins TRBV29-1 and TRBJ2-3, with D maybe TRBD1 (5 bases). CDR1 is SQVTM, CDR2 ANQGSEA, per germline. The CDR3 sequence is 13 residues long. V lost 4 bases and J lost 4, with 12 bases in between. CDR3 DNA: TGCAGCGTTGCAGGCAGGGTGGCAGATACGCAGTATTTT. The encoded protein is CSVAGRVADTQYF.

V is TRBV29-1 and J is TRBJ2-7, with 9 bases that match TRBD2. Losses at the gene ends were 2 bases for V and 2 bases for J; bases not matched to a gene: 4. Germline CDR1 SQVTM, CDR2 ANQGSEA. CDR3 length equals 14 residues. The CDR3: CSVERLAGTYEQYF. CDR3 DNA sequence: TGCAGCGTTGAACGGCTAGCGGGAACCTACGAGCAGTACTTC.

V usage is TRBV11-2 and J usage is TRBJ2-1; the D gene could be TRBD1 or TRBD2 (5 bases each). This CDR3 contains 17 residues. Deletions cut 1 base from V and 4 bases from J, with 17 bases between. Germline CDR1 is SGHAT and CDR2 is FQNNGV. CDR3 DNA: TGTGCCAGCAGCTTAGTGGGCCCACCGGGGCGGTACAATGAGCAGTTCTTC. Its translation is CASSLVGPPGRYNEQFF.

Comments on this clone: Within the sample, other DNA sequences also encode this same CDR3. The CDR3 nucleotides are TGTGCCAGCAGCTTGGATTACGAGCAGTACTTC. It specifies CASSLDYEQYF. J is TRBJ2-7 and V is TRBV5-5, with no clear D. Germline-derived CDR1 and CDR2 are SGHKS and YYEKEE (reference sequence). V was trimmed by 0 bases and J by 4 bases, leaving 2 bases between them. This CDR3 is 11 amino acids long.

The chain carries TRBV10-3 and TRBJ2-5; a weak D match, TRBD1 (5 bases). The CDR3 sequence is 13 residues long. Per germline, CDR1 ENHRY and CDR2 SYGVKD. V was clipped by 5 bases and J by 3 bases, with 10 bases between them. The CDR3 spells CAISPDRKETQYF. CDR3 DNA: TGTGCCATCAGTCCCGACAGAAAAGAGACCCAGTACTTC.

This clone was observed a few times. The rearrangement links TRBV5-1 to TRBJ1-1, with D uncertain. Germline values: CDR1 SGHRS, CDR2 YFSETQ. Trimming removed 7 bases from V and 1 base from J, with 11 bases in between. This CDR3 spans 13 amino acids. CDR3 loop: CASRLQSNTEAFF. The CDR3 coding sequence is TGCGCCAGCCGACTTCAGTCGAACACTGAAGCTTTCTTT.

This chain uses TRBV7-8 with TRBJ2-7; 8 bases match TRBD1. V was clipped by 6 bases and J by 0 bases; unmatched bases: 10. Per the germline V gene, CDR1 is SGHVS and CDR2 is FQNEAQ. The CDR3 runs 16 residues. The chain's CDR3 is CASRSTTGTGSYEQYF. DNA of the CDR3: TGTGCCAGCAGGTCGACTACCGGGACAGGCTCCTACGAGCAGTACTTC.

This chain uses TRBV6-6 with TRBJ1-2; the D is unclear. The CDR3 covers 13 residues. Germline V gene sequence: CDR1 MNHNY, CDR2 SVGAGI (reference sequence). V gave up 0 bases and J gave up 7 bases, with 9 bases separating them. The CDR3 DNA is TGTGCCAGCAGTTACTCTGACCCAATTGGCTACACCTTC. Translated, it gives CASSYSDPIGYTF.

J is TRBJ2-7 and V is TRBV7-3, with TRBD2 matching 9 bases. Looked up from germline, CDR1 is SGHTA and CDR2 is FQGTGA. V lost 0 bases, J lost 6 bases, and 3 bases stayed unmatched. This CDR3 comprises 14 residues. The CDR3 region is CASSLTGLASEQYF. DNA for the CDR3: TGTGCCAGCAGCTTAACCGGACTAGCGAGCGAGCAGTACTTC. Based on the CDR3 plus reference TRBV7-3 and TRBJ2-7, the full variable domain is GAGVSQTPSNKVTEKGKYVELRCDPISGHTALYWYRQSLGQGPEFLIYFQGTGAADDSGLPNDRFFAVRPEGSVSTLKIQRTERGDSAVYLCASSLTGLASEQYFGPGTRLTVT.

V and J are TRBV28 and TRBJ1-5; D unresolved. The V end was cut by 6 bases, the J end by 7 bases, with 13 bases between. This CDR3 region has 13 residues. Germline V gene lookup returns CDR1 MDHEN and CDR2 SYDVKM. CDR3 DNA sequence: TGTGCCAGCAGACGGGATTTGGCGCAGCCCCAGCATTTT. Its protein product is CASRRDLAQPQHF.

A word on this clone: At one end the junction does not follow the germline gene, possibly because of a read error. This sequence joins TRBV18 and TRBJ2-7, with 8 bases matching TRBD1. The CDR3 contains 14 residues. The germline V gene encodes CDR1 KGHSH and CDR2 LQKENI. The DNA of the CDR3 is TGTGCCAGCTCCCCACGACAGGGGACCTACGAGCAGTACTTC. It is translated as CASSPRQGTYEQYF.

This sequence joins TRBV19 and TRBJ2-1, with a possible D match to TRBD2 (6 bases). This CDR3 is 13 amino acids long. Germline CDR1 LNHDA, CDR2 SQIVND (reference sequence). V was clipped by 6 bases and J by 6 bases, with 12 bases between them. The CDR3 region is CASSRRDSNEQFF. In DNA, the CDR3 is TGTGCCAGTAGCAGAAGGGACTCCAATGAGCAGTTCTTC.

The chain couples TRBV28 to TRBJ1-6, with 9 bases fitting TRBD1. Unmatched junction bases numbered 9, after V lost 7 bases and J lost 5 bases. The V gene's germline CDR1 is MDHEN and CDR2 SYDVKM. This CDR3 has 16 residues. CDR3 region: CASTPGQGFNNSPLHF. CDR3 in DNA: TGTGCCAGCACCCCAGGACAGGGGTTCAATAATTCACCCCTCCACTTT.

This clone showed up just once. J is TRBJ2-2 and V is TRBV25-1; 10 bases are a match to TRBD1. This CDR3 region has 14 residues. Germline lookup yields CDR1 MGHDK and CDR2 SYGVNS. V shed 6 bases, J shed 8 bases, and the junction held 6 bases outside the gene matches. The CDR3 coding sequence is TGTGCCAGCAGAGCGACAGGGGGCTTGGGGGAGCTGTTTTTT. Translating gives CASRATGGLGELFF.

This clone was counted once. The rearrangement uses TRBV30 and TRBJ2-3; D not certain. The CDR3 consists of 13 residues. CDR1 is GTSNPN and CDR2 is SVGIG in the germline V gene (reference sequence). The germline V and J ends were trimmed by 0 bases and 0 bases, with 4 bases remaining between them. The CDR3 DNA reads TGTGCCTGGAGTGTAAGCAGCACAGATACGCAGTATTTT. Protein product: CAWSVSSTDTQYF.

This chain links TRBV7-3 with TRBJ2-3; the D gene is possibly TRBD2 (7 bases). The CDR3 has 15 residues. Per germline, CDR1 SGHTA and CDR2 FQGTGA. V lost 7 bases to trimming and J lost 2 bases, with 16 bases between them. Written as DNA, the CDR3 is TGTGCCAGCACAAAGGGGGGGCTATACACAGATACGCAGTATTTT. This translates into CASTKGGLYTDTQYF.

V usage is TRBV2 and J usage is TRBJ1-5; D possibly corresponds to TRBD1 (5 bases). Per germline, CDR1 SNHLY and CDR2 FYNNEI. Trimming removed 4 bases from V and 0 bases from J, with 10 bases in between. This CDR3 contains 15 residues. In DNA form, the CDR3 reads TGTGCCAGCAGTGTACAGGTGTATAGCAATCAGCCCCAGCATTTT. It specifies CASSVQVYSNQPQHF.

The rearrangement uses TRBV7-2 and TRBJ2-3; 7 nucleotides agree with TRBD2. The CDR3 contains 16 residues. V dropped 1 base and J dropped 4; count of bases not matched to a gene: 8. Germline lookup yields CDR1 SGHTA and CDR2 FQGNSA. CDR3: CASSLVGGVGSDTQYF. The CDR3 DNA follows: TGTGCCAGCAGCTTAGTGGGGGGGGTTGGTTCAGATACGCAGTATTTT.

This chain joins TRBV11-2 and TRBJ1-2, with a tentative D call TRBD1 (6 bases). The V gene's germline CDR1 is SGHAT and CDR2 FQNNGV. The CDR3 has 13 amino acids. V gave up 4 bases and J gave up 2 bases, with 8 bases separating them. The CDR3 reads CASSSGQNYGYTF. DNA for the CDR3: TGTGCCAGCAGCTCGGGACAAAACTATGGCTACACCTTC.

The DNA for the CDR3 is TGTGCCAGCAGGGGACTAGGTCGGAGGGATGAGCAGTTCTTC. Protein product: CASRGLGRRDEQFF. V gene TRBV6-1 combines with J gene TRBJ2-1; 8 positions match TRBD2. The CDR3 sequence is 14 residues long. Trimming removed 6 bases from V and 8 bases from J; junction bases left unmatched: 9. Germline-derived CDR1 and CDR2 are MNHNS and SASEGT.

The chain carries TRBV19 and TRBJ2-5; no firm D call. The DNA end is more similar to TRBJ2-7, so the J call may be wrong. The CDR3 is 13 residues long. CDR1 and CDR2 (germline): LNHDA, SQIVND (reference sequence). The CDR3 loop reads CASSIGLAYEQYF. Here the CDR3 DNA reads TGTGCCAGTAGTATAGGGCTGGCCTACGAGCAGTACTTC.